Given below is one T cell receptor (beta chain) in context. Its specificity is not known. The data stem from a study of cytomegalovirus exposure and HLA in healthy donors. Study at large: Among the approximately 400 genotyped donors, around 81% were placed in the Caucasian-associated ancestry cluster. Study-level findings and limits: An apparent linkage of common viral pathogens to several of the most significant clusters emerged in a later analysis. CMV serostatus stood as the only immune exposure information on hand. Because they were indistinguishable, some V segments, including TRBV6-2 and TRBV6-3, were excluded.

PCR amplification relied on 60 Vbeta primers (plus 13 Jbeta primers). Profiling relied on immunoSEQ multiplex PCR, and the TCRdb table lists in-frame clones only, not all of them. The sample lists 160,000 or so clones, around 76% occurring once. The CDR3 is 16 amino acids. CDR1 and CDR2 from the germline V gene are GTSNPN and SVGIG (reference sequence). With 5 bases clipped from V and 6 bases from J, the junction kept 12 bases outside the gene matches. The receptor was derived from a man in his forties in good health and CMV-seronegative. The sample consisted of PBMCs. J is TRBJ2-3 and V is TRBV30; 12 nucleotides agree with TRBD1. The CDR3 DNA follows: TGTGCCTGGGCCACCGGGACAGGGGGCCTCGGGGATACGCAGTATTTT. Translation: CAWATGTGGLGDTQYF.